This TCR beta chain was identified during a study of human T cells and chemical hapten exposure (dated by TCRdb to the early 2020s). Notes on the research overall: For sensitization, 2% DPC in acetone was applied to a roughly 2 cm by roughly 2 cm area of upper inner arm skin. Most of the patients in the cohort were female, and the cohort covered alopecia areata with under or over 50% scalp involvement, alopecia totalis and alopecia universalis. Patch testing on the upper back used Finn chambers containing 0.01% DPC, with scoring done after 6 days according to International Contact Dermatitis Research Group standards. The study tracked peripheral blood TCR repertoire changes in vivo during primary and secondary sensitization to the hapten diphenylcyclopropenone (DPC) in alopecia patients. Libraries were combined into a pool for sequencing, and differences in TCR yield between samples came mainly from small differences in library volumes within the pool. For TCR sequencing, blood came from 25 to 35 alopecia patients at anywhere from one to four time points (pre-sensitization, 2, 6 and 24 weeks). Blood samples were taken from patients before sensitization (week 0) and then at 2, 6 and about 24 weeks after DPC sensitization. Weekly therapeutic DPC doses were additionally applied to the scalp of patients throughout the approximately 23-week study period. Overall study outcomes, separate from this receptor: After repeated subsampling, the strength of the expansion versus patch-test correlation and the threshold at which it became significant changed. DPC sensitization did not change the number of TCRs with a frequency above 1 in 1000, and there was no evidence of changes in global repertoire structure. Because every patient had alopecia, a presumed autoimmune disease, the patients' immune response might differ from that of healthy individuals. The number of PT1 expanded TCRs positively correlated with patch test score, significant at thresholds 8, 16 and 32 but not 4. Significantly more large CDR3 similarity clusters were formed by expanded TCRs than by pre-sensitization or healthy control sets, consistent with antigen-driven responses.

Libraries were constructed by RACE. The sequencer was a NextSeq 500. Library preparation attached unique molecular identifiers to individual cDNA molecules for quantitative, reproducible TCR counting. Each blood RNA sample was used to sequence both TCR alpha and TCR beta chains. The study's processing was this. Samples had a median of about 96,000 TCRs, with a range from about 23,224 to 750,000. V, J and CDR3 annotation of the TCR reads was carried out using the Decombinator software suite. To make PS versus PT1 abundance plots, every sample was subsampled to the same number of TCRs (28,000). Expanded TCRs were defined as absent before sensitization and observed at least eight times at the 2-week time point. The public sequencing data were trimmed at Q25 with fastp and processed into clonotypes with MiXCR by TCRdb, which kept only in-frame beta chains. Under each unique CDR3 protein, matching rows form one entry showing the most common genes and DNA. TCRdb, not the authors, supplied the V and J calls. In all, the sample holds tens of thousands of distinct CDR3 sequences, and 32% of those were seen once. The top ten hold about 9.6% of the sample.

As regards this clonotype: It lacks a known antigen. Base quality data are lacking; no much larger clone is found one base away.

The time point label here, explained by the study, means: patch test 1, 2 weeks after DPC sensitization. According to the study, the label for this sample's treatment or condition signals: therapeutic diphenylcyclopropenone sensitization with weekly scalp DPC. At each patch-test visit, blood was drawn before the patch test was applied. Patients were eligible if aged 18 to 70, diagnosed with alopecia and judged suitable for DPC therapy, and pregnant patients were excluded. Total RNA was isolated from unfractionated whole blood collected in Tempus Blood RNA tubes. The source is a man in his forties or fifties with alopecia areata. Some clones in this sample may be carry-over from other donors' samples. The sequencing used whole blood, collected in connection with sensitization to the hapten diphenylcyclopropenone (DPC).

CDR3 reads: CATSDPSQGEAFF. The sequenced DNA is TGTGCCACCAGTGATCCGTCTCAGGGTGAAGCTTTCTTT. Recombination linked TRBV24-1 to TRBJ1-1, with a weak D call of TRBD1 (5 bases match). Trimming costs V 3 bases and J 7 bases, and their ends lie 11 bases apart. CDR1 and CDR2, per the germline V gene, are KGHDR and SFDVKD. Including cysteine and phenylalanine, the CDR3 has 13 amino acids. Kept here is only the CDR3 DNA, which spans 39 bases and is read in frame from base 1.